These 18 T cell receptor beta chains were sequenced from one sample in a study of blood T cells in healthy people across ages. Sample-barcoded 5' priming and a J-beta primer mix drove a second PCR of about 7 to 12 cycles. Each CDR3 protein is one row after TCRdb ran MiXCR on the 5' RACE reads. The data contain about 1.6 million distinct CDR3 sequences, around 35% of them singletons. What was sequenced was blood. All receptors come from a woman between 25 and 40 years old in good health.

This clonotype was detected a few times. J is TRBJ2-5 and V is TRBV20-1; TRBD1 aligns across 10 bases. CDR1 and CDR2 (germline): DFQATT, SNEGSKA (reference sequence). With 6 bases clipped from V and 5 bases from J, the junction kept 9 bases outside the gene matches. There are 14 residues in the CDR3. The CDR3 bases are TGCAGTGCCCCGGACAGGGGGACGAGGGAGACCCAGTACTTC. Protein sequence: CSAPDRGTRETQYF.

This clonotype was detected only a few times. This chain links TRBV7-3 with TRBJ1-1, with D hard to call. Trimming pared 2 bases from V and 2 bases from J, leaving 6 bases between. CDR3 length equals 13 residues. Germline values: CDR1 SGHTA, CDR2 FQGTGA. The CDR3 sequence is CASSLFVNTEAFF. Written as DNA, the CDR3 is TGTGCCAGCAGCTTATTCGTAAACACTGAAGCTTTCTTT.

The chain recombines TRBV28 with TRBJ2-7, with D tentatively TRBD2 (5 bases). The germline gives CDR1 MDHEN, CDR2 SYDVKM. This CDR3 contains 14 residues. V lost 5 bases and J 6 bases, leaving 17 bases between the germline ends. In DNA form, the CDR3 reads TGTGCCAGCAGTGAGGGATCTCGGGTTGTCGAGCAGTACTTC. Protein sequence: CASSEGSRVVEQYF.

This clonotype turned up a few times. CDR3 residues: CASSPTFGHNEQFF. DNA for the CDR3: TGTGCCAGCAGCCCCACGTTCGGGCACAATGAGCAGTTCTTC. The genes are TRBV7-3 and TRBJ2-1; D unresolved. Trimming cost V 5 bases and J 5 bases, with 13 bases left between them. The CDR3 is made up of 14 amino acids. CDR1 SGHTA and CDR2 FQGTGA come from the germline V gene.

The chain has TRBV9 and TRBJ2-3; tentative D call: TRBD2 (6 bases). V lost 0 bases, J lost 1 base, and 21 bases lay in between. Germline V gene lookup returns CDR1 SGDLS and CDR2 YYNGEE. The CDR3 spans 19 residues. The DNA of the CDR3 is TGTGCCAGCAGCGTAGCTCAAGGGTCGGGAGCCGAGCGCACAGATACGCAGTATTTT. This sequence encodes CASSVAQGSGAERTDTQYF.

The sample holds a few counts of this clonotype. The genes are TRBV27 and TRBJ1-2; a weak D match, TRBD1 (5 bases). Trimming pared 2 bases from V and 5 bases from J, leaving 18 bases between. The CDR3 loop spans 16 amino acids. Germline values: CDR1 MNHEY, CDR2 SMNVEV (reference sequence). CDR3 sequence (DNA): TGTGCCAGCAGTTTACAGCCCTCGGGGGACGTTTATGGCTACACCTTC. It codes for CASSLQPSGDVYGYTF.

V gene TRBV7-6 combines with J gene TRBJ1-1, with a possible D match to TRBD1 (5 bases). From germline, CDR1 is SGHVS and CDR2 FNYEAQ. The V and J ends lost 5 bases and 1 base respectively, with 14 bases between them. The CDR3 totals 15 residues. In nucleotides, the CDR3 is TGTGCCAGCAGCCGGAAGAGTACAGGGAACACTGAAGCTTTCTTT. As protein: CASSRKSTGNTEAFF.

This clonotype has ten or more counts. The genes are TRBV29-1 and TRBJ2-5; D is perhaps TRBD1 (7 bases). V lost 7 bases to trimming and J lost 5 bases, with 17 bases between them. Looked up from germline, CDR1 is SQVTM and CDR2 is ANQGSEA. The CDR3 is 13 residues long. CDR3 sequence: CSAGATGIETQYF. The CDR3, as DNA: TGCAGCGCGGGGGCGACAGGGATCGAGACCCAGTACTTC.

As for this clonotype: One end of the junction varies from germline; a read error may be responsible. The chain recombines TRBV7-6 with TRBJ2-5; 7 bases fit TRBD1. The length of the CDR3 is 16 residues. Looked up from germline, CDR1 is SGHVS and CDR2 is FNYEAQ. DNA for the CDR3: TGTGCCAGCAGCTCGAGCTTAGACAGGGTCCAAGGGACCCAGTACTTC. Translated: CASSSSLDRVQGTQYF.

Turning to this clonotype: Given a much more abundant clone one base away, this may be a read error. The J gene is TRBJ1-2, the V gene TRBV9; D unresolved. This CDR3 region has 13 residues. Trimming took off 0 bases at V and 2 bases at J, with 5 bases between the two ends. Germline lookup yields CDR1 SGDLS and CDR2 YYNGEE. The CDR3 DNA is TGTGCCAGCAGCGTAGAACGGAACTATGGCTACACCTTC. This gives the protein CASSVERNYGYTF.

The rearrangement uses TRBV12-3 or TRBV12-4 and TRBJ1-2; D unresolved. Trimming stripped 4 bases from V and 6 bases from J, with 15 bases between. CDR3 length: 14 residues. CDR3 coding DNA: TGTGCCAGCAGTTCGGAGAACAGTGATAATGGCTACACCTTC. Translating it yields CASSSENSDNGYTF.

A remark on this clonotype: The junction shows a germline mismatch at one end, possibly a read error. This chain uses TRBV29-1 with TRBJ2-1; TRBD1 aligns across 7 bases. The CDR3 loop spans 15 amino acids. From germline, CDR1 is SQVTM and CDR2 ANQGSEA. CDR3 DNA: TGCAGCGTAGAAGGGACAGTGGCCTCCTACAATGAGCAGTTCTTC. Protein product: CSVEGTVASYNEQFF.

This clonotype came up many times. This chain links TRBV27 with TRBJ1-2; D possibly corresponds to TRBD1 (5 bases). Per the germline V gene, CDR1 is MNHEY and CDR2 is SMNVEV (reference sequence). V was trimmed by 2 bases and J by 13 bases, leaving 17 bases between them. The CDR3 is made up of 13 amino acids. The CDR3 protein is CASSLAGGTRCTF. The CDR3 DNA reads as TGTGCCAGCAGTTTAGCGGGCGGGACTAGATGCACCTTC.

There are a few counts of this clonotype. This chain connects TRBV20-1 to TRBJ1-6; D may be TRBD1 (5 bases). Trimming took 0 bases from V and 4 from J, leaving 13 bases between them. Germline CDR1 and CDR2: DFQATT and SNEGSKA (reference sequence). The length of the CDR3 is 16 residues. CDR3 loop: CSARDRGRIYNSPLHF. As DNA, the CDR3 is TGCAGTGCTAGAGATCGGGGGAGGATTTATAATTCACCCCTCCACTTT.

The CDR3 DNA is TGTGCCAGCAGCCCGATTGGACGTATTACTGAAGCTTTCTTT. This codes for CASSPIGRITEAFF. The V and J genes are TRBV6-5 and TRBJ1-1; unclear D gene. Germline CDR1 is MNHEY and CDR2 is SVGAGI. Trimming took off 6 bases at V and 5 bases at J, with 16 bases between the two ends. CDR3 length: 14 amino acids.

The rearrangement joins TRBV11-2 to TRBJ2-1, with D hard to call. Germline V gene lookup returns CDR1 SGHAT and CDR2 FQNNGV. Trimming stripped 0 bases from V and 0 bases from J, with 9 bases between. The CDR3 has 16 residues. For the CDR3, the DNA is TGTGCCAGCAGCTTAGAGGCGCGACCCTCCTACAATGAGCAGTTCTTC. Protein: CASSLEARPSYNEQFF.

This clonotype was counted many times. The gene calls are TRBV7-2 and TRBJ2-3, with 8 bases fitting TRBD2. The CDR3 totals 15 residues. Unmatched junction bases numbered 5, after V lost 1 base and J lost 5 bases. Germline V gene sequence: CDR1 SGHTA, CDR2 FQGNSA. This CDR3 is CASSLDGLARDTQYF. CDR3 nucleotides: TGTGCCAGCAGCTTAGACGGACTAGCAAGAGATACGCAGTATTTT.

This clonotype showed up just a few times. CDR3 in amino acids: CASSRGHFSTDTQYF. CDR3 coding DNA: TGTGCCAGCAGCCGAGGACATTTTAGCACAGATACGCAGTATTTT. This chain joins TRBV14 and TRBJ2-3; possible D gene TRBD1, 5 bases. The CDR3 runs 15 residues. V lost 4 bases to trimming and J lost 0 bases, with 11 bases between them. Per germline, CDR1 SGHDN and CDR2 FVKESK.